A selection of T cell receptor beta chains follows, all from one sample in a study of identical twins. Each CDR3 protein gets one entry after TCRdb re-called the 5' RACE reads with MiXCR. The sample has around 490,000 distinct CDR3 sequences; over 12% are singletons. Separately, the same data were catalogued under a study of yellow fever vaccine responses in identical twins.

Specimen: CD4+ T cells sorted from blood. Receptors originate from a woman in her late teens or twenties in good health. CDR3s include the opening cysteine and the closing phenylalanine or tryptophan. Fields, in order: V gene, clone size, D gene, J gene, CDR3 protein, CDR3 DNA. The D gene is left open where the match is weak. Some rows mark clone size as missing; the rest say once, few, many or name a class of expanded clone.

TRBV12-3/TRBV12-4	few	-	TRBJ2-3	CASSLFVTLDTQYF	TGTGCCAGCAGTTTGTTTGTCACTTTAGATACGCAGTATTTT
TRBV6-1	few	TRBD2	TRBJ2-5	CASRRGRPETQYF	TGTGCCAGCAGGCGCGGGAGGCCCGAGACCCAGTACTTC
TRBV10-3	few	-	TRBJ1-5	CAISESDRSNQPQHF	TGTGCCATCAGTGAGTCTGACAGGAGCAATCAGCCCCAGCATTTT
TRBV5-1	many	-	TRBJ1-1	CASSPEGDRNTEAFF	TGCGCCAGCAGCCCTGAAGGGGACCGGAACACTGAAGCTTTCTTT
TRBV20-1	few	TRBD2	TRBJ2-7	CSARLGLIHEQYF	TGCAGTGCTAGGTTGGGACTAATCCACGAGCAGTACTTC
TRBV3-1	few	-	TRBJ2-1	CASSRRDTRGNEQFF	TGTGCCAGCAGTCGAAGGGACACCCGGGGAAATGAGCAGTTCTTC
TRBV11-2	-	TRBD2	TRBJ2-7	CASSPTSGIFSYEQYF	TGTGCCAGCAGCCCAACTAGCGGGATATTTTCCTACGAGCAGTACTTC
TRBV7-6	-	-	TRBJ2-2	CASSSGGGNTGELFF	TGTGCCAGCAGCTCCGGCGGAGGAAACACCGGGGAGCTGTTTTTT
TRBV6-2/TRBV6-3	-	-	TRBJ2-3	CASSPSGGTDAQYF	TGTGCCAGCAGCCCCTCGGGCGGCACAGATGCGCAGTATTTT
TRBV7-8	-	-	TRBJ2-3	CASSLVKSRSQTDTQYF	TGTGCCAGCAGCTTAGTGAAGTCCCGGTCACAAACAGATACGCAGTATTTT
TRBV18	-	-	TRBJ2-2	CASSPQGPGELFF	TGTGCCAGCTCACCTCAGGGACCCGGGGAGCTGTTTTTT
TRBV7-6	many	TRBD1	TRBJ1-6	CASSLGQGWTYNSPLHF	TGTGCCAGCAGCCTTGGACAGGGTTGGACTTATAATTCACCCCTCCACTTT